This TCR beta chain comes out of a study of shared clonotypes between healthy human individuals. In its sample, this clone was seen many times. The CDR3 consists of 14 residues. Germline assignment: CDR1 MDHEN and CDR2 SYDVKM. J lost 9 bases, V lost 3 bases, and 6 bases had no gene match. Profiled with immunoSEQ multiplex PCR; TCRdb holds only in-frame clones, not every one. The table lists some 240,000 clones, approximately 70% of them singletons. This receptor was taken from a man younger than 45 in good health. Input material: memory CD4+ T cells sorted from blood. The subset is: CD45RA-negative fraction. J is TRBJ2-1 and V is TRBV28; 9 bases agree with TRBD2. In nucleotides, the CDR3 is TGTGCCAGCAGTTTCTTAGCGGGAGAGAGTGAGCAGTTCTTC. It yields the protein CASSFLAGESEQFF.